Described below is a single T cell receptor beta chain sequence and its context. What it binds is not known. The CDR3 is 16 amino acids. The germline gives CDR1 SNHLY, CDR2 FYNNEI. V was pared by 4 bases and J by 3 bases, with 10 bases of the junction left unmatched. The method was immunoSEQ multiplex PCR; TCRdb's version includes in-frame clones alone and lacks a portion of them. The sample comprises 4,000 to 5,000 clones, around 67% of which are singletons, and 5% to 7% rests with the top ten. The data are from a study of coeliac disease. Study-wide background: Without high-resolution HLA typing, biased TRBV7-2 usage was examined as a proof of principle.

Points from the study as a whole: Of coeliac lamina propria samples, about 50% of the 18 held published gliadin-specific TRB sequences, versus 1 of 6 controls. Control samples showed higher TRB and TRG clonality than intraepithelial and lamina propria samples in active celiac disease.

Sample: lymphocytes from the gut lamina propria. The gene calls are TRBV2 and TRBJ2-3; TRBD2 aligns across 7 bases. This TCR was recovered from a man younger than 35 with celiac disease on a gluten-free diet. CDR3 coding DNA: TGTGCCAGCAGTGCAGGACTAGGGAGGGGAACAGATACGCAGTATTTT. This codes for CASSAGLGRGTDTQYF.